The entry below gives a single TCR beta chain sequence along with its context. TCRdb's table, derived via immunoSEQ multiplex PCR, lists solely in-frame clones and lacks some. The sample has 100,000 or so clones; more than 90% are singletons. The record originates from a study of blood T cell repertoires in COVID-19. Study background: Spain, Italy and the United States supplied samples that represented acute and convalescent COVID-19.

The CDR3 has 18 residues. CDR1 is LNHDA and CDR2 is SQIVND in the germline V gene (reference sequence). V was pared by 7 bases and J by 4 bases, with 14 bases of the junction left unmatched. This sequence originates from a human donor with active COVID-19. The donor label of this sample is uncertain. J is TRBJ2-1 and V is TRBV19; 12 nucleotides agree with TRBD2. The sequenced material came from peripheral blood. In DNA form, the CDR3 reads TGTGCCAGTAAGCAGGGTTCTAGCGGGAGGGCGAGGTACAATGAGCAGTTCTTC. Protein sequence: CASKQGSSGRARYNEQFF.